The 32 T cell receptor beta chains below were found in one sample sequenced in a study of cytomegalovirus exposure and HLA in healthy donors. The PCR employed 60 Vbeta primers together with 13 Jbeta primers. Clones were read by immunoSEQ multiplex PCR, and TCRdb kept only the in-frame ones, dropping some. The sample lists some 120,000 clones; around 77% were seen once. What was sequenced was PBMCs. Source of these receptors: a human donor in good health.

This clone was counted only a few times. The chain has TRBV5-1 and TRBJ2-7; TRBD1 matches 8 bases. The CDR3 runs 17 residues. CDR1 and CDR2 from the germline V gene are SGHRS and YFSETQ. With V trimmed by 2 bases and J by 1 base, 11 bases remained unmatched. CDR3 sequence (DNA): TGCGCCAGCAGCTTTACTCGAGGGACAGGAGGGTCCTACGAGCAGTACTTC. Translated, it gives CASSFTRGTGGSYEQYF.

This clone was seen a handful of times. This chain connects TRBV30 to TRBJ2-5, with D tentatively TRBD1 (5 bases). Trimming removed 2 bases from V and 2 bases from J, with 9 bases in between. The V gene's germline CDR1 is GTSNPN and CDR2 SVGIG (reference sequence). This CDR3 has 13 residues. In DNA, the CDR3 is TGTGCCTGGAGTATAGGGGATCAAGAGACCCAGTACTTC. This translates into CAWSIGDQETQYF.

The chain employs TRBV5-4 and TRBJ2-5; TRBD1 aligns across 9 bases. CDR3 length: 15 amino acids. Unmatched junction bases numbered 4, after V lost 4 bases and J lost 0 bases. Germline V gives CDR1 SGHNT, CDR2 YYREEE (reference sequence). CDR3 DNA: TGTGCCAGCAGCCGGACAGGGGTAAACCAAGAGACCCAGTACTTC. Translation: CASSRTGVNQETQYF. The whole variable domain, filled in from reference TRBV5-4 and TRBJ2-5, reads ETGVTQSPTHLIKTRGQQVTLRCSSQSGHNTVSWYQQALGQGPQFIFQYYREEENGRGNFPPRFSGLQFPNYSSELNVNALELDDSALYLCASSRTGVNQETQYFGPGTRLLVL.

This clone was found a few times. The V call is TRBV6-1, the J call TRBJ2-7; TRBD1 agrees at 9 bases. This CDR3 has 13 amino acids. CDR1 MNHNS and CDR2 SASEGT come from the germline V gene. V shed 6 bases, J shed 4 bases, and the junction held 4 bases outside the gene matches. The CDR3 protein is CASRDRGLYEQYF. In nucleotides, the CDR3 is TGTGCCAGCAGGGACAGGGGCCTTTACGAGCAGTACTTC.

This chain links TRBV4-2 with TRBJ1-6, with D possibly matching TRBD1 (6 bases). Germline CDR1 LGHNA, CDR2 YNFKEQ. The CDR3 loop spans 15 amino acids. The germline V and J ends were trimmed by 2 bases and 13 bases, with 18 bases remaining between them. CDR3 sequence (DNA): TGTGCCAGCAGCCAATCACCGGGGGGCGCGGAGCCCCTCCACTTT. It yields the protein CASSQSPGGAEPLHF.

The table lists this clone with a count of one. The chain employs TRBV30 and TRBJ1-4; 8 nucleotides align to TRBD1. The CDR3 is 15 residues long. Germline V gives CDR1 GTSNPN, CDR2 SVGIG (reference sequence). V gave up 2 bases and J gave up 4 bases; unmatched junction bases: 6. CDR3 sequence (DNA): TGTGCCTGGAGTCGGCAGGGGGCTGGTAATGAAAAACTGTTTTTT. Its protein is CAWSRQGAGNEKLFF.

V and J are TRBV11-1 and TRBJ1-1, with TRBD1 matching 9 bases. In germline, CDR1 is SGHAT, CDR2 FQDESV (reference sequence). The CDR3 runs to 14 residues. The J segment lost 4 bases and the V segment lost 5 bases, leaving 5 bases of the junction unmatched. The chain's CDR3 is CASSPDRGVTEAFF. Written as DNA, the CDR3 is TGTGCCAGCAGCCCCGACAGGGGGGTCACTGAAGCTTTCTTT. The full variable domain, in which reference TRBV11-1 and TRBJ1-1 provide the parts outside the CDR3, is EAEVAQSPRYKITEKSQAVAFWCDPISGHATLYWYRQILGQGPELLVQFQDESVVDDSQLPKDRFSAERLKGVDSTLKIQPAELGDSAMYLCASSPDRGVTEAFFGQGTRLTVV.

The genes are TRBV18 and TRBJ1-3, with 7 bases identical to TRBD1. CDR3 size: 15 residues. From germline, CDR1 is KGHSH and CDR2 LQKENI. Trimming at V came to 4 bases and at J to 0 bases, leaving 3 bases not matched to a gene. CDR3 coding DNA: TGTGCCAGCTCACGGGACAGCCTCTCTGGAAACACCATATATTTT. Amino acid sequence: CASSRDSLSGNTIYF.

CDR3 loop: CAILRGSTGELFF. CDR3 nucleotide sequence: TGTGCCATCCTCAGGGGGAGCACCGGGGAGCTGTTTTTT. V usage is TRBV7-9 and J usage is TRBJ2-2; 7 bases map to TRBD1. CDR1 and CDR2 (germline): SEHNR, FQNEAQ (reference sequence). V trimming: 10 bases; J trimming: 4 bases; junction bases outside the gene matches: 6. The length of the CDR3 is 13 residues. Variable domain in full (rest from reference TRBV7-9 and TRBJ2-2): DTGVSQNPRHKITKRGQNVTFRCDPISEHNRLYWYRQTLGQGPEFLTYFQNEAQLEKSRLLSDRFSAERPKGSFSTLEIQRTEQGDSAMYLCAILRGSTGELFFGEGSRLTVL.

The V gene is TRBV18, the J gene TRBJ2-5; TRBD2 is a possible D gene (6 bases). This CDR3 is built from 20 residues. Per the germline V gene, CDR1 is KGHSH and CDR2 is LQKENI. With 1 base removed from V and 6 bases from J, the gap between germline ends came to 30 bases. The CDR3 is CASSPQEGLRGGLVWKTQYF. In nucleotides, the CDR3 is TGTGCCAGCTCACCACAGGAGGGACTCCGCGGCGGGTTGGTATGGAAGACCCAGTACTTC. The full variable domain, with the rest looked up from reference TRBV18 and TRBJ2-5, is NAGVMQNPRHLVRRRGQEARLRCSPMKGHSHVYWYRQLPEEGLKFMVYLQKENIIDESGMPKERFSAEFPKEGPSILRIQQVVRGDSAAYFCASSPQEGLRGGLVWKTQYFGPGTRLLVL.

The J gene is TRBJ2-7, the V gene TRBV28; 11 bases fit TRBD2. This CDR3 has 17 amino acids. After removal of 5 bases from V and 6 bases from J, the junction contained 15 bases not matched to a gene. Germline V gene data show CDR1 as MDHEN and CDR2 as SYDVKM. CDR3 nucleotides: TGTGCCAGCAGTCTACTAGCGGGAGTTTTCCGAATTACCGAGCAGTACTTC. This codes for CASSLLAGVFRITEQYF.

The V and J genes are TRBV7-8 and TRBJ1-4, with 9 bases matching TRBD1. There are 16 residues in the CDR3. Germline V CDR1 and CDR2: SGHVS, FQNEAQ. V trimming: 5 bases; J trimming: 4 bases; junction bases outside the gene matches: 8. CDR3 nucleotide sequence: TGTGCCAGCAGCCCACCCGGGACAGGGATTAATGAAAAACTGTTTTTT. This encodes CASSPPGTGINEKLFF.

This chain connects TRBV27 to TRBJ2-1, with 9 bases that match TRBD2. Losses at the gene ends were 5 bases for V and 8 bases for J; bases not matched to a gene: 16. Germline V gives CDR1 MNHEY, CDR2 SMNVEV (reference sequence). The CDR3 has 17 amino acids. In DNA, the CDR3 is TGTGCCAGCAGTAACGGCGGAGCGGGAGGAGGAAGGGATGAGCAGTTCTTC. Its translation: CASSNGGAGGGRDEQFF.

This rearrangement joins TRBV6-5 to TRBJ1-3; the match to TRBD1 covers 8 bases. From germline, CDR1 is MNHEY and CDR2 SVGAGI. The CDR3 covers 14 residues. V shed 6 bases, J shed 6 bases, and the junction held 7 bases outside the gene matches. The CDR3 DNA reads TGTGCCAGCAGAGCACAGGGGGGCGAAAACACCATATATTTT. It codes for CASRAQGGENTIYF.

The sample holds one count of this clone. The V gene is TRBV6-5, the J gene TRBJ1-4, with TRBD1 matching over 8 bases. With V trimmed by 0 bases and J by 4 bases, 1 base remained unmatched. Germline-derived CDR1 and CDR2 are MNHEY and SVGAGI. The CDR3 runs 15 residues. The chain's CDR3 is CASSYSGQVNEKLFF. DNA for the CDR3: TGTGCCAGCAGTTACTCGGGACAGGTTAATGAAAAACTGTTTTTT.

The chain carries TRBV7-9 and TRBJ1-2, with 7 bases lining up with TRBD1. V was pared by 5 bases and J by 8 bases, with 8 bases of the junction left unmatched. Germline V gene sequence: CDR1 SEHNR, CDR2 FQNEAQ (reference sequence). This CDR3 has 13 amino acids. CDR3 bases: TGTGCCAGCAGCATCCGACAGGGACACGGCTACACCTTC. It is translated as CASSIRQGHGYTF.

V is TRBV4-2 and J is TRBJ2-7; D unclear. The germline V gene has CDR1 LGHNA and CDR2 YNFKEQ. CDR3 length: 13 residues. V lost 1 base to trimming and J lost 3 bases, with 7 bases between them. CDR3 nucleotide sequence: TGTGCCAGCAGCCAAGCCCAGAACTACGAGCAGTACTTC. It encodes CASSQAQNYEQYF.

The chain couples TRBV7-8 to TRBJ2-7; D is unclear. Deletions cut 2 bases from V and 0 bases from J, with 8 bases between. Germline CDR1 is SGHVS and CDR2 is FQNEAQ. The CDR3 is 14 amino acids. The chain's CDR3 is CASSLRRSSYEQYF. CDR3 nucleotides: TGTGCCAGCAGCTTAAGACGGAGCTCCTACGAGCAGTACTTC.

The table lists this clone with a few counts. The CDR3 region is CASSQVIRSRGGGTEAFF. In DNA form, the CDR3 reads TGCGCCAGCAGCCAAGTAATCCGGAGTCGAGGGGGCGGGACTGAAGCTTTCTTT. J is TRBJ1-1 and V is TRBV4-1; TRBD1 matches 7 bases. This CDR3 has 18 amino acids. Germline CDR1 MGHRA, CDR2 YSYEKL. The junction had 16 bases not matched to a gene; V was cut back by 1 base and J by 5 bases.

As concerns this clone: Other DNA sequences within the sample encode an identical CDR3. This chain joins TRBV2 and TRBJ1-1; TRBD1 is a possible D gene (6 bases). The V end lost 6 bases, the J end lost 0 bases, and 11 bases lay between the germline ends. The CDR3 totals 14 residues. CDR1 and CDR2 (germline): SNHLY, FYNNEI. Here the CDR3 DNA reads TGTGCCAGCAGCAGAGACAGGCTGAACACTGAAGCTTTCTTT. It is translated as CASSRDRLNTEAFF.

A single count supports this clone. The chain employs TRBV7-6 and TRBJ1-1; weak D call: TRBD1 (6 bases). V lost 0 bases and J lost 2, with 16 bases in between. This CDR3 has 17 residues. Germline values: CDR1 SGHVS, CDR2 FNYEAQ. In DNA, the CDR3 is TGTGCCAGCAGCTTAGCGACGATGGGGGCAGCTAACACTGAAGCTTTCTTT. It translates to CASSLATMGAANTEAFF.

The CDR3, as DNA: TGTGCCAGTAGTCCCCAGACTAGCGGGGGTCTCAATGAGCAGTTCTTC. This codes for CASSPQTSGGLNEQFF. J is TRBJ2-1 and V is TRBV19; 12 nucleotides agree with TRBD2. Germline CDR1 reads LNHDA; CDR2 reads SQIVND (reference sequence). V lost 5 bases, J lost 6 bases, and 8 bases stayed unmatched. The CDR3 sequence is 16 residues long.

This clone was seen only a few times. The rearrangement links TRBV6-1 to TRBJ2-6; D uncertain. The CDR3 consists of 14 residues. V was pared by 4 bases and J by 2 bases, with 6 bases between. Germline CDR1 reads MNHNS; CDR2 reads SASEGT. Here the CDR3 reads CASSGSPGANVLTF. The CDR3 DNA is TGTGCCAGCAGTGGAAGCCCTGGGGCCAACGTCCTGACTTTC.

The rearrangement links TRBV6-1 to TRBJ1-1; D might be TRBD1 (5 bases). Germline loops: CDR1 MNHNS, CDR2 SASEGT. The length of the CDR3 is 13 residues. Trimming stripped 6 bases from V and 5 bases from J, with 13 bases between. CDR3 amino acids: CASSPGSVTEAFF. The CDR3 nucleotides are TGTGCCAGCAGCCCAGGGTCGGTAACTGAAGCTTTCTTT.

The chain couples TRBV30 to TRBJ2-1; D ambiguous. Germline values: CDR1 GTSNPN, CDR2 SVGIG (reference sequence). CDR3 length: 12 residues. V was cut by 5 bases and J by 3 bases, with 8 bases left in between. CDR3 coding DNA: TGTGCCTGGGTCGTCAGCTACAATGAGCAGTTCTTC. Its translation is CAWVVSYNEQFF. The full variable domain, with the rest looked up from reference TRBV30 and TRBJ2-1, is SQTIHQWPATLVQPVGSPLSLECTVEGTSNPNLYWYRQAAGRGLQLLFYSVGIGQISSEVPQNLSASRPQDRQFILSSKKLLLSDSGFYLCAWVVSYNEQFFGPGTRLTVL.

Only a few counts were recorded for this clone. The chain is built from TRBV7-9 and TRBJ1-2, with no clear D. The V and J ends lost 3 bases and 6 bases respectively, with 11 bases between them. Germline-derived CDR1 and CDR2 are SEHNR and FQNEAQ (reference sequence). The CDR3 contains 13 residues. The CDR3 reads CASSLSTFHGYTF. DNA of the CDR3: TGTGCCAGCAGCTTGAGCACTTTCCATGGCTACACCTTC.

The chain has TRBV2 and TRBJ2-5; 7 bases line up with TRBD1. V shed 4 bases and J 4 bases; nucleotides not matched to a gene: 3. CDR3 length equals 13 residues. Per the germline V gene, CDR1 is SNHLY and CDR2 is FYNNEI. The CDR3, as DNA: TGTGCCAGCAGTGCCAGGGGGTCAGAGACCCAGTACTTC. Its protein is CASSARGSETQYF.

This clone was seen a single time. This chain links TRBV7-2 with TRBJ2-7; TRBD2 matches 7 bases. The CDR3 sequence is 15 residues long. Germline CDR1 is SGHTA and CDR2 is FQGNSA. V was clipped by 1 base and J by 0 bases; unmatched bases: 3. CDR3 DNA: TGTGCCAGCAGCTTAGGCATAGCGGGCTCCTACGAGCAGTACTTC. Residues: CASSLGIAGSYEQYF.

The V gene is TRBV6-1, the J gene TRBJ1-5, with 7 nucleotides matching TRBD1. The CDR3 has 15 amino acids. Germline CDR1 and CDR2: MNHNS and SASEGT. The J segment lost 4 bases and the V segment lost 6 bases, leaving 9 bases of the junction unmatched. In DNA, the CDR3 is TGTGCCAGCAGAATGGACAGGAGGGAAAATCAGCCCCAGCATTTT. This sequence encodes CASRMDRRENQPQHF.

The rearrangement joins TRBV18 to TRBJ2-1, with 9 nucleotides matching TRBD2. CDR3 size: 15 residues. Germline V gene sequence: CDR1 KGHSH, CDR2 LQKENI. With V trimmed by 5 bases and J by 6 bases, 8 bases remained unmatched. Here the CDR3 reads CASSVTGTSLNEQFF. The CDR3 DNA reads TGTGCCAGCTCAGTAACCGGGACTAGCCTCAATGAGCAGTTCTTC.

This clone showed up just once. The chain combines TRBV21-1 with TRBJ2-2; the table's D call of TRBD1 was not tested on the DNA. TRBV21-1 is deemed a pseudogene. This CDR3 has 14 amino acids. CDR3 sequence reads: CASSSKQGEGELFF. CDR3 in DNA: TGTGCCAGCAGCTCTAAACAGGGTGAGGGGGAGCTGTTTTTT.

The chain combines TRBV11-1 with TRBJ2-1; 9 bases line up with TRBD2. CDR1 and CDR2 from the germline V gene are SGHAT and FQDESV (reference sequence). The junction had 12 bases not matched to a gene; V was cut back by 5 bases and J by 7 bases. This CDR3 spans 16 amino acids. In DNA form, the CDR3 reads TGTGCCAGCAGCCCCCCAGGTAGCGGGAGTCCAAATGAGCAGTTCTTC. Translating gives CASSPPGSGSPNEQFF.